This T cell receptor beta chain is from a study of blood T cell repertoires in COVID-19. Turning to the study itself: The cDNA or gDNA used as material had been derived from T cells, B-cell-depleted T cells, or PBMCs.

Original handling: For nucleated cells, counts were estimated from reference gene primer amplification. The protocol was immunoSEQ multiplex PCR, while the TCRdb copy is restricted to in-frame clones and leaves out a portion. V and J calls and clone size follow that table, whereas D and trimming were derived from the DNA. This table holds approximately 210,000 clones, roughly 84% found once. Participant age was roughly 18 to 100 years, and participants resided in fewer than 30 US areas. In assigning cohorts, the study relied on participant-reported clinical history. Sequencing input: PBMCs or T cells enriched from blood (not recorded which). The sequence was collected from a man aged 25 to 40 in a cohort exposed to, infected with or recovered from COVID-19 (not recorded which).

CDR3 DNA sequence: TGTGCCAGCAGTTACGGGACTAGCGGGATGTTCCAGTACTTC. Its translation is CASSYGTSGMFQYF. The chain carries TRBV6-5 and TRBJ2-5, with 13 bases that match TRBD2. Germline lookup yields CDR1 MNHEY and CDR2 SVGAGI. V shed 2 bases and J 10 bases; nucleotides not matched to a gene: 4. The CDR3 is 14 amino acids.